The entry that follows covers one T cell receptor (beta chain) sequence. This sample's TCRbeta library carried unique molecular identifier barcodes. TCRdb processed the PCR reads anew with MiXCR; each CDR3 protein has one entry. The data contain about 500,000 distinct CDR3 sequences, about 33% of them seen just once; the ten biggest clones take up 2% to 3%. The sample comes from a study of T-cell reconstitution after alpha-beta-depleted transplantation in children. This CDR3 has 12 residues. V lost 5 bases and J lost 8, with 12 bases in between. CDR1 and CDR2 (germline): SEHNR, FQNEAQ (reference sequence).

This receptor was taken from a human donor who donated a stem cell graft to a child with aplastic anemia. The source was PBMCs from the stem cell graft donor, collected from the stem cell graft. V and J are TRBV7-9 and TRBJ1-2; D unresolved. CDR3 loop: CASSPYPIGYTF. CDR3 DNA: TGTGCCAGCAGCCCTTATCCTATCGGCTACACCTTC.